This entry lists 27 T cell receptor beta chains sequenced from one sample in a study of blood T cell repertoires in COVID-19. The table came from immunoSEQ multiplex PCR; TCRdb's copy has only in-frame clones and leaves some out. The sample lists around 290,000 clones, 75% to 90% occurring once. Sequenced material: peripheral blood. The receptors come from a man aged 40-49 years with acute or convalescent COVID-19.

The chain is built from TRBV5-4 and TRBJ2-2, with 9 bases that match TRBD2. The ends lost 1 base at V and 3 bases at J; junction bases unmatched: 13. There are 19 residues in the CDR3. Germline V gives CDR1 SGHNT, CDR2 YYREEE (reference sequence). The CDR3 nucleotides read TGTGCCAGCAGCTTGCGGCGCGGGGGGGCCCTGGAGGACACCGGGGAGCTGTTTTTT. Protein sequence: CASSLRRGGALEDTGELFF.

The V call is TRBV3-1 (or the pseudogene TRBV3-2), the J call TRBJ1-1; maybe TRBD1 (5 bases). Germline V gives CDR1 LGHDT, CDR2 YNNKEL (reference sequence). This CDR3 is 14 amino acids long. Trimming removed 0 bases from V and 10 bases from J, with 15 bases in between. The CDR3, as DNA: TGTGCCAGCAGCCAAGATAGGTCGGGGGTAGCAGCTTTCTTT. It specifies CASSQDRSGVAAFF.

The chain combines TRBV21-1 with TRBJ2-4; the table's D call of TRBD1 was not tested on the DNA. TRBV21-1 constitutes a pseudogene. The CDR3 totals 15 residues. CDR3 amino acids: CASSKGRDIKNIQYF. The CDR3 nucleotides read TGTGCCAGCAGCAAAGGCCGGGACATCAAAAACATTCAGTACTTC.

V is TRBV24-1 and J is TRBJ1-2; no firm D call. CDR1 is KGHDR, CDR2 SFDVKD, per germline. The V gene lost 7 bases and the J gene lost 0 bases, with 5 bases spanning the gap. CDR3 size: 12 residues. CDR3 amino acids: CATSEANYGYTF. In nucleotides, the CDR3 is TGTGCCACCAGCGAGGCTAACTATGGCTACACCTTC.

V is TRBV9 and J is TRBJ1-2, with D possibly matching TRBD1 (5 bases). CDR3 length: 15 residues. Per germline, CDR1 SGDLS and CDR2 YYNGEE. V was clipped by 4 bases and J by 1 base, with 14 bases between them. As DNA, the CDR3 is TGTGCCAGCAGCCCCCACGCCAGGGATAACTATGGCTACACCTTC. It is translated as CASSPHARDNYGYTF.

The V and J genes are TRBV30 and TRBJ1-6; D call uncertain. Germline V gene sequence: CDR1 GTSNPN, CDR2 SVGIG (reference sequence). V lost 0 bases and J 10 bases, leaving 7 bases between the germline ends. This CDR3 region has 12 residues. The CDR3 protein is CAWSVLSSPLHF. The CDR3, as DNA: TGTGCCTGGAGTGTGCTAAGCTCACCCCTCCACTTT.

CDR3 protein: CATSDPHQGYGYTF. CDR3 nucleotides: TGTGCCACCAGTGACCCTCACCAGGGCTATGGCTACACCTTC. The genes are TRBV24-1 and TRBJ1-2; D perhaps matches TRBD1 (5 bases). V was trimmed by 4 bases and J by 4 bases, leaving 12 bases between them. The CDR3 has 14 residues. From germline, CDR1 is KGHDR and CDR2 SFDVKD.

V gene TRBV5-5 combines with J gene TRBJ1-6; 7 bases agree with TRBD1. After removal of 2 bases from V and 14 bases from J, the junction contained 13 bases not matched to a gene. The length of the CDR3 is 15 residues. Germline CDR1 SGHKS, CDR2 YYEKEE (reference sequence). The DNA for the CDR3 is TGTGCCAGCAGCTTCTCAGGGGGATTGGCGGCGTCCCTCCACTTT. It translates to CASSFSGGLAASLHF.

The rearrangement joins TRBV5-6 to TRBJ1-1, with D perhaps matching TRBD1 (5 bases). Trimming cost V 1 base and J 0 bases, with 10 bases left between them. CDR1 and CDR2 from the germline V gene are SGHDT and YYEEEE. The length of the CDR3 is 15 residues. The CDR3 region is CASSLTGEMNTEAFF. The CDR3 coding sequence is TGTGCCAGCAGCTTGACGGGGGAAATGAACACTGAAGCTTTCTTT.

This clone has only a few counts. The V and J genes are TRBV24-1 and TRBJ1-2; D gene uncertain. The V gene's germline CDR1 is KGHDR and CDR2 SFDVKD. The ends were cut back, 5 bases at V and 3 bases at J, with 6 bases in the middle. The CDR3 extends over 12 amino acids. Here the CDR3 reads CATSARDYGYTF. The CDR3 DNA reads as TGTGCCACCAGTGCCCGGGACTATGGCTACACCTTC.

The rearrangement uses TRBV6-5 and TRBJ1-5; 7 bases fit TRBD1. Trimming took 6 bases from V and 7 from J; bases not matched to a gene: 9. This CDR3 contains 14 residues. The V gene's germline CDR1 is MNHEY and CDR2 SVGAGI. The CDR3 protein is CASSSGTDMQPQHF. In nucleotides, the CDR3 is TGTGCCAGCAGCTCCGGGACAGATATGCAGCCCCAGCATTTT.

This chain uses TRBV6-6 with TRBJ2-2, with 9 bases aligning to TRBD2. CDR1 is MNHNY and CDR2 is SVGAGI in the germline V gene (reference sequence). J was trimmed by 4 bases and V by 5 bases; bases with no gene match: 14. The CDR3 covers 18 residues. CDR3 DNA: TGTGCCAGCAGTCGAGACGGGCCGGGACTAGCACGCACCGGGGAGCTGTTTTTT. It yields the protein CASSRDGPGLARTGELFF.

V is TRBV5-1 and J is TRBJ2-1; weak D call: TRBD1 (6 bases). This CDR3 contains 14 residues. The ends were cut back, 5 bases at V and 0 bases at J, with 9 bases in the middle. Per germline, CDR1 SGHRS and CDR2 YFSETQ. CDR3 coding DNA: TGCGCCAGCAGATCAGGGGTCTCCTACAATGAGCAGTTCTTC. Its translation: CASRSGVSYNEQFF.

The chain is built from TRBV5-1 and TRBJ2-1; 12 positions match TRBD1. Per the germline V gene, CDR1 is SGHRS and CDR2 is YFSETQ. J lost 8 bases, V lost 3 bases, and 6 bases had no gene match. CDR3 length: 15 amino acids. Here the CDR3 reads CASSSGTGGEDEQFF. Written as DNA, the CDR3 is TGCGCCAGCAGCTCCGGGACAGGGGGCGAGGATGAGCAGTTCTTC.

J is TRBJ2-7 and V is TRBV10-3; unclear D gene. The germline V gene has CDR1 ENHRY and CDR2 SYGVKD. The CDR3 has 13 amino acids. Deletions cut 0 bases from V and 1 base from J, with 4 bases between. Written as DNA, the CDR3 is TGTGCCATCAGTGAGTCCTCTTCCTACGAGCAGTACTTC. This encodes CAISESSSYEQYF.

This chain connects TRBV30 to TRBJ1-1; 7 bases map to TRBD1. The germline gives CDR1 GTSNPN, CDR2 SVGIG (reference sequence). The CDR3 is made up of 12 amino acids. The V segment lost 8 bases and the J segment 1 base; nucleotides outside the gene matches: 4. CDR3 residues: CAVGQPNTEAFF. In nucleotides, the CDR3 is TGTGCCGTGGGACAGCCGAACACTGAAGCTTTCTTT. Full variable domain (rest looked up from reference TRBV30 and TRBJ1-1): SQTIHQWPATLVQPVGSPLSLECTVEGTSNPNLYWYRQAAGRGLQLLFYSVGIGQISSEVPQNLSASRPQDRQFILSSKKLLLSDSGFYLCAVGQPNTEAFFGQGTRLTVV.

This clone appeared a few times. The CDR3 spells CASSPRSDRATYNEQFF. CDR3 nucleotides: TGTGCCAGCAGCCCCCGATCGGACAGGGCCACCTACAATGAGCAGTTCTTC. V gene TRBV9 combines with J gene TRBJ2-1, with 8 bases fitting TRBD1. CDR3 length equals 17 residues. Germline CDR1 reads SGDLS; CDR2 reads YYNGEE. V trimming: 4 bases; J trimming: 2 bases; junction bases outside the gene matches: 11.

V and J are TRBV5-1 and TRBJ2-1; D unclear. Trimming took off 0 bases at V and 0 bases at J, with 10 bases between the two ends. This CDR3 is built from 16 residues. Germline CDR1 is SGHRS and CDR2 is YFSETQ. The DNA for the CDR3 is TGCGCCAGCAGCTTGGGAGGCAGTGGCTCCTACAATGAGCAGTTCTTC. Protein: CASSLGGSGSYNEQFF.

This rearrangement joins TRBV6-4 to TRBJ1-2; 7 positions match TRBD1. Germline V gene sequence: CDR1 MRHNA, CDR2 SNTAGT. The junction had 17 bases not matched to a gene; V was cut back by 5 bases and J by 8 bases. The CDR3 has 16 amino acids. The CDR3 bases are TGTGCCAGCAGTCCTGACACAGGGGCGCCTATCGGGGGCTACACCTTC. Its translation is CASSPDTGAPIGGYTF.

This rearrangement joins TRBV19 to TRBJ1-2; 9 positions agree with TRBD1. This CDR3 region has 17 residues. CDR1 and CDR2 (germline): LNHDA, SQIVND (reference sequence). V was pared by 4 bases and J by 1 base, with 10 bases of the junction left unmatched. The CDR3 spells CASSKRHGTGINYGYTF. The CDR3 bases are TGTGCCAGTAGTAAGCGCCACGGGACAGGGATTAACTATGGCTACACCTTC.

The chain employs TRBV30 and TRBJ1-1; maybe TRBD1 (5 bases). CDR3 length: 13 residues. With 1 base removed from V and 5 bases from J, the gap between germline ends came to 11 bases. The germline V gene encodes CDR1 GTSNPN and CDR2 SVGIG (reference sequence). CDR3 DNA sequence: TGTGCCTGGAGTGGGAACCGGGGGACTGAAGCTTTCTTT. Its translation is CAWSGNRGTEAFF. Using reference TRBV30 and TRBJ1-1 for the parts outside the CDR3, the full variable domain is SQTIHQWPATLVQPVGSPLSLECTVEGTSNPNLYWYRQAAGRGLQLLFYSVGIGQISSEVPQNLSASRPQDRQFILSSKKLLLSDSGFYLCAWSGNRGTEAFFGQGTRLTVV.

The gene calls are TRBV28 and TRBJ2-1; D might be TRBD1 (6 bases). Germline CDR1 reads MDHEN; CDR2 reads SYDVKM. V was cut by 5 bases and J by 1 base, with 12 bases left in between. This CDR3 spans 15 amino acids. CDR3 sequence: CASSRRQASYNEQFF. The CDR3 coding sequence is TGTGCCAGCAGTCGAAGACAGGCTTCCTACAATGAGCAGTTCTTC.

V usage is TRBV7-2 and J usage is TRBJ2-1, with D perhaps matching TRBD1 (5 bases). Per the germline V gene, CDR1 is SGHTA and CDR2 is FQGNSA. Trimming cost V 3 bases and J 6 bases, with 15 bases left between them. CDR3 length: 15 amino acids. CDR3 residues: CASSFQGGVGNEQFF. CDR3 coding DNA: TGTGCCAGCAGCTTCCAGGGTGGAGTGGGCAATGAGCAGTTCTTC.

CDR3 coding DNA: TGTGCCACCAGACGGGATGCAACTAATGAAAAACTGTTTTTT. This codes for CATRRDATNEKLFF. This chain links TRBV15 with TRBJ1-4; D call uncertain. Trimming took 6 bases from V and 0 from J, leaving 8 bases between them. CDR3 size: 14 residues. Germline lookup yields CDR1 LNHNV and CDR2 YYDKDF (reference sequence).

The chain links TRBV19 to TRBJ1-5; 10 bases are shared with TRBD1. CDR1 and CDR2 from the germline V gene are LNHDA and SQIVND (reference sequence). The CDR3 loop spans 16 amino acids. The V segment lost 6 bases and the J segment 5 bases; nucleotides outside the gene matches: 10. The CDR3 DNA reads TGTGCCAGTAGCCAGGAACGGGACAGGGGATATCAGCCCCAGCATTTT. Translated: CASSQERDRGYQPQHF.

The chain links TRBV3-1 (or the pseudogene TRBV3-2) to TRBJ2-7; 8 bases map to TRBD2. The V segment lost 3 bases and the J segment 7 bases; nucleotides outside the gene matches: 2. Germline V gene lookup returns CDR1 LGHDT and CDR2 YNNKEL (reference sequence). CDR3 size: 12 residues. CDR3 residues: CASSHRGGEQYF. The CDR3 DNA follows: TGTGCCAGCAGCCATCGGGGGGGTGAGCAGTACTTC.

The chain's CDR3 is CATSRERTGGMNTQYF. CDR3 nucleotides: TGTGCCACCAGCAGAGAACGGACAGGGGGCATGAATACGCAGTATTTT. The V call is TRBV15, the J call TRBJ2-3; TRBD1 matches 11 bases. V dropped 0 bases and J dropped 7; count of bases not matched to a gene: 6. This CDR3 is built from 16 residues. Germline lookup yields CDR1 LNHNV and CDR2 YYDKDF (reference sequence).